This record looks at one T cell receptor (beta chain) sequence and its context. Antigen unknown. The junction departs from the called germline gene at one end, perhaps through a read error. This entry belongs to a study of tumor and adjacent non-tumor tissue in lung cancer. Broader study findings: Significantly higher TCR diversity was found in tumor than normal lung.

No cell sorting was done before RNA was extracted from the tissue. Distant lung tissue was collected more than 3 cm away from the tumor edge. A modified ARM-PCR protocol with three rounds of nested PCR amplified TCRbeta. TCRdb independently ran MiXCR on the multiplex PCR reads; one entry per CDR3 protein. This table has some 100,000 distinct CDR3 sequences, approximately 60% appearing once. The sequence was obtained from a man aged 25-40 years with non-small cell lung cancer. The sequenced material came from distant non-tumor lung tissue.

DNA for the CDR3: TGTACCAGCACCCTGAACAGGGTTCTCCACGAGCAGTACTTC. This gives the protein CTSTLNRVLHEQYF. The J gene is TRBJ2-7, the V gene TRBV11-1; perhaps TRBD1 as D (6 bases). The germline gives CDR1 SGHAT, CDR2 FQDESV (reference sequence). This CDR3 is 14 amino acids long.